The 23 T cell receptor beta chains in this list originate from one sample, sequenced in a study of shared T cell receptors in the human thymus. The assay was immunoSEQ multiplex PCR, and TCRdb's table has in-frame clones only and misses some. This table holds 500,000 to 550,000 clones, roughly 74% found once. This sample was also put to use in a study of human thymus T cells.

The sample consisted of thymocytes. These receptors were collected from a boy in the first two years of life with a congenital heart defect.

Worth noting for this clone: The CDR3 end shows no conserved phenylalanine or tryptophan, and so a read error is likely. The chain carries TRBV4-3 and TRBJ1-1; no clear D gene. Germline V lookup: CDR1 LGHNA, CDR2 YSLEER. The CDR3 extends over 15 amino acids. V was clipped by 0 bases and J by 1 base, with 9 bases between them. The CDR3 here is CASSQDGRENTEAFL. CDR3 DNA: TGCGCCAGCAGCCAAGATGGCCGGGAGAACACTGAAGCTTTCCTT.

The J gene is TRBJ2-7, the V gene TRBV28; 7 bases line up with TRBD2. The V and J ends lost 8 bases and 4 bases, in that order; junction bases with no gene match: 14. The CDR3 spans 15 residues. CDR1 is MDHEN and CDR2 is SYDVKM in the germline V gene. The CDR3 nucleotides read TGTGCCAGCTCCGGCGGGGGAGAGGAGATTTACGAGCAGTACTTC. This encodes CASSGGGEEIYEQYF.

The V call is TRBV4-3, the J call TRBJ2-3; TRBD2 is a possible D gene (7 bases). Germline V gene sequence: CDR1 LGHNA, CDR2 YSLEER. Trimming removed 0 bases from V and 2 bases from J, with 27 bases in between. The CDR3 length is 21 residues. CDR3 amino acids: CASSQDGGGRTAGFLTDTQYF. The CDR3 DNA is TGCGCCAGCAGCCAAGATGGGGGGGGGCGCACTGCGGGATTTCTCACAGATACGCAGTATTTT.

The chain couples TRBV5-1 to TRBJ2-1, with 8 bases lining up with TRBD2. Looked up from germline, CDR1 is SGHRS and CDR2 is YFSETQ. The CDR3 length is 16 residues. Losses at the gene ends were 0 bases for V and 8 bases for J; bases not matched to a gene: 10. The CDR3 loop is CASSLAGAGEIHEQFF. Here the CDR3 DNA reads TGCGCCAGCAGCTTGGCCGGAGCGGGAGAGATCCATGAGCAGTTCTTC.

CDR3 nucleotides: TGTGCCAGCAGCACGGTGAACACTGAAGCTTTCTTT. It is translated as CASSTVNTEAFF. The rearrangement joins TRBV14 to TRBJ1-1; D ambiguous. CDR1 and CDR2 from the germline V gene are SGHDN and FVKESK. Trimming left V 5 bases short and J 0 bases short, with 4 bases between. The CDR3 covers 12 residues.

This clone was detected only once. The V and J genes are TRBV5-8 and TRBJ2-2, with 14 bases fitting TRBD2. V trimming: 4 bases; J trimming: 6 bases; junction bases outside the gene matches: 5. The CDR3 has 16 amino acids. Germline CDR1 SGHTS, CDR2 YDEGEE. The CDR3 region has the DNA TGTGCCAGCAGCCGGCGGACTAGCGGGAGGCCCGGGGAGCTGTTTTTT. Residues: CASSRRTSGRPGELFF.

CDR3 residues: CASNQGERSTDTQYF. DNA for the CDR3: TGTGCCAGCAATCAGGGGGAGCGCAGCACAGATACGCAGTATTTT. The chain links TRBV28 to TRBJ2-3, with 7 bases that match TRBD1. The CDR3 sequence is 15 residues long. V was clipped by 7 bases and J by 0 bases; unmatched bases: 7. Germline lookup yields CDR1 MDHEN and CDR2 SYDVKM.

The J gene is TRBJ1-5, the V gene TRBV7-8; 9 bases are shared with TRBD1. Losses at the gene ends were 0 bases for V and 0 bases for J; bases not matched to a gene: 9. CDR3 length: 19 residues. Germline V gene sequence: CDR1 SGHVS, CDR2 FQNEAQ. For the CDR3, the DNA is TGTGCCAGCAGCTTAGCGCGGGACAGGGTCAGGCATAGCAATCAGCCCCAGCATTTT. The encoded protein is CASSLARDRVRHSNQPQHF.

The chain recombines TRBV5-1 with TRBJ2-7, with 7 nucleotides matching TRBD1. The germline gives CDR1 SGHRS, CDR2 YFSETQ. V was clipped by 4 bases and J by 2 bases; unmatched bases: 9. There are 15 residues in the CDR3. CDR3 sequence reads: CASSPPDRATYEQYF. CDR3 in DNA: TGCGCCAGCAGCCCACCCGACAGGGCCACCTACGAGCAGTACTTC.

The chain employs TRBV28 and TRBJ1-6, with 7 bases aligning to TRBD1. Germline CDR1 reads MDHEN; CDR2 reads SYDVKM. This CDR3 is 17 amino acids long. The J segment lost 7 bases and the V segment lost 5 bases, leaving 14 bases of the junction unmatched. CDR3 residues: CASSQPKGTDENSPLHF. The CDR3 coding sequence is TGTGCCAGCAGTCAACCCAAAGGGACAGATGAGAATTCACCCCTCCACTTT. Together with reference TRBV28 and TRBJ1-6, the CDR3 gives the full variable domain: DVKVTQSSRYLVKRTGEKVFLECVQDMDHENMFWYRQDPGLGLRLIYFSYDVKMKEKGDIPEGYSVSREKKERFSLILESASTNQTSMYLCASSQPKGTDENSPLHFGNGTRLTVT.

The chain combines TRBV7-2 with TRBJ2-2, with 12 positions matching TRBD2. CDR1 is SGHTA and CDR2 is FQGNSA in the germline V gene. CDR3 length: 17 residues. The V segment lost 0 bases and the J segment 7 bases; nucleotides outside the gene matches: 6. CDR3 loop: CASSLARLAGGFGELFF. For the CDR3, the DNA is TGTGCCAGCAGCTTAGCGCGGCTAGCGGGAGGGTTCGGGGAGCTGTTTTTT.

V and J are TRBV10-3 and TRBJ1-5; 9 bases fit TRBD1. CDR1 and CDR2 (germline): ENHRY, SYGVKD. The V and J ends lost 0 bases and 7 bases, in that order; junction bases with no gene match: 4. This CDR3 comprises 15 residues. CDR3 DNA sequence: TGTGCCATCAGTGAGTCTACAGGGGGCAGGCAGCCCCAGCATTTT. This codes for CAISESTGGRQPQHF.

The J gene is TRBJ2-3, the V gene TRBV9; 9 bases map to TRBD2. Germline V gene data show CDR1 as SGDLS and CDR2 as YYNGEE. CDR3 length equals 18 residues. The J segment lost 6 bases and the V segment lost 0 bases, leaving 14 bases of the junction unmatched. The CDR3 protein is CASSVVRSGRPFVDTQYF. The DNA for the CDR3 is TGTGCCAGCAGCGTAGTAAGGAGCGGGAGGCCGTTTGTTGATACGCAGTATTTT. Supplemented by reference TRBV9 and TRBJ2-3, the full variable domain reads DSGVTQTPKHLITATGQRVTLRCSPRSGDLSVYWYQQSLDQGLQFLIQYYNGEERAKGNILERFSAQQFPDLHSELNLSSLELGDSALYFCASSVVRSGRPFVDTQYFGPGTRLTVL.

The V call is TRBV4-2, the J call TRBJ1-4; 7 bases agree with TRBD1. Germline V gene lookup returns CDR1 LGHNA and CDR2 YNFKEQ. The CDR3 is 15 amino acids. The V and J ends lost 0 bases and 5 bases, in that order; junction bases with no gene match: 3. The CDR3 DNA reads TGTGCCAGCAGCCAAGAGCAGGGGGAGAATGAAAAACTGTTTTTT. The encoded protein is CASSQEQGENEKLFF.

This chain joins TRBV6-1 and TRBJ2-4; TRBD2 aligns across 7 bases. Looked up from germline, CDR1 is MNHNS and CDR2 is SASEGT. The CDR3 is 16 residues long. The V and J ends lost 4 bases and 0 bases, in that order; junction bases with no gene match: 6. The CDR3 protein is CASSVRVAGAKNIQYF. Here the CDR3 DNA reads TGTGCCAGCAGTGTTCGAGTAGCGGGAGCCAAAAACATTCAGTACTTC.

This clone was recorded a few times. The rearrangement joins TRBV4-2 to TRBJ2-6; 7 bases agree with TRBD2. The CDR3 runs to 19 residues. Germline assignment: CDR1 LGHNA and CDR2 YNFKEQ. J gave up 0 bases and V 1 base, and 9 bases lay outside the gene matches. The CDR3 is CASSQVLGDYRSGANVLTF. As DNA, the CDR3 is TGTGCCAGCAGCCAAGTTTTGGGGGACTACCGCTCTGGGGCCAACGTCCTGACTTTC.

The chain uses TRBV7-3 and TRBJ2-2; TRBD2 matches at 9 bases. The V segment lost 5 bases and the J segment 6 bases; nucleotides outside the gene matches: 7. The CDR3 sequence is 15 residues long. Germline V gene data show CDR1 as SGHTA and CDR2 as FQGTGA. Here the CDR3 DNA reads TGTGCCAGCAGCCAACTGGCGGGAGGGTCCGGGGAGCTGTTTTTT. It translates to CASSQLAGGSGELFF. Together with reference TRBV7-3 and TRBJ2-2, the CDR3 gives the full variable domain: GAGVSQTPSNKVTEKGKYVELRCDPISGHTALYWYRQSLGQGPEFLIYFQGTGAADDSGLPNDRFFAVRPEGSVSTLKIQRTERGDSAVYLCASSQLAGGSGELFFGEGSRLTVL.

The V call is TRBV5-1, the J call TRBJ2-1; TRBD2 aligns across 7 bases. The V segment lost 0 bases and the J segment 9 bases; nucleotides outside the gene matches: 6. The CDR3 extends over 14 amino acids. CDR1 is SGHRS, CDR2 YFSETQ, per germline. This CDR3 is CASSLAGLEGEQFF. CDR3 nucleotides: TGCGCCAGCAGCTTGGCCGGACTAGAGGGTGAGCAGTTCTTC.

The V gene is TRBV4-1, the J gene TRBJ1-4, with TRBD1 as a possible D gene (5 bases). CDR3 size: 22 residues. Looked up from germline, CDR1 is MGHRA and CDR2 is YSYEKL. V dropped 1 base and J dropped 3 bases, with 30 bases sitting between them. The CDR3, as DNA: TGCGCCAGCAGCCAAGTAATAGGGCTGGGGGGGACCGAAGTGTGGGCTAATGAAAAACTGTTTTTT. It translates to CASSQVIGLGGTEVWANEKLFF.

The chain uses TRBV27 and TRBJ2-7; 7 bases fit TRBD2. CDR1 and CDR2 from the germline V gene are MNHEY and SMNVEV (reference sequence). V lost 6 bases to trimming and J lost 0 bases; unmatched junction nucleotides: 8. This CDR3 has 15 amino acids. The CDR3 nucleotides read TGTGCCAGCAGCCGAACTAGCGAGACCTCCTACGAGCAGTACTTC. Translated, it gives CASSRTSETSYEQYF.

This clone was recorded only once. The gene calls are TRBV7-2 and TRBJ1-2, with 7 positions matching TRBD1. The CDR3 loop spans 15 amino acids. Germline V gene sequence: CDR1 SGHTA, CDR2 FQGNSA. V lost 3 bases and J lost 0; bases outside the gene matches: 4. The CDR3 spells CASSFIGTANYGYTF. CDR3 sequence (DNA): TGTGCCAGCAGCTTTATAGGGACAGCTAACTATGGCTACACCTTC.

The genes are TRBV6-5 and TRBJ2-7; TRBD2 matches at 7 bases. This CDR3 is 14 amino acids long. The V gene's germline CDR1 is MNHEY and CDR2 SVGAGI. V dropped 6 bases and J dropped 2; count of bases not matched to a gene: 7. CDR3 nucleotide sequence: TGTGCCAGCAGCGATACTAGCGTCACCTACGAGCAGTACTTC. It specifies CASSDTSVTYEQYF.

The chain joins TRBV30 to TRBJ2-1; D is perhaps TRBD2 (6 bases). The CDR3 is 16 amino acids. V lost 4 bases, J lost 0 bases, and 16 bases lay in between. Germline loops: CDR1 GTSNPN, CDR2 SVGIG (reference sequence). The CDR3 nucleotides are TGTGCCTGGACCAAGAAGTGGGGGGTCTCCTACAATGAGCAGTTCTTC. Its protein product is CAWTKKWGVSYNEQFF. Filled out from reference TRBV30 and TRBJ2-1, the complete variable domain reads SQTIHQWPATLVQPVGSPLSLECTVEGTSNPNLYWYRQAAGRGLQLLFYSVGIGQISSEVPQNLSASRPQDRQFILSSKKLLLSDSGFYLCAWTKKWGVSYNEQFFGPGTRLTVL.